These 21 T cell receptor beta chains originate from one sample sequenced in a study of cytomegalovirus exposure and HLA in healthy donors. In the PCR, 60 Vbeta and 13 Jbeta primers were used. Assay: immunoSEQ multiplex PCR; the TCRdb copy retains only in-frame clones and omits some. The data hold roughly 200,000 clones, with roughly 91% observed a single time. Sequencing input: PBMCs. These TCRs come from a woman aged 18-29 years in good health and CMV-seronegative.

This chain links TRBV7-9 with TRBJ2-7; 10 bases align to TRBD2. The CDR3 runs 16 residues. J gave up 6 bases and V 5 bases, and 13 bases lay outside the gene matches. The germline V gene encodes CDR1 SEHNR and CDR2 FQNEAQ (reference sequence). The DNA of the CDR3 is TGTGCCAGCAGCGGGGAGCCCTGGACTAGCGGTTTCGAGCAGTACTTC. Protein sequence: CASSGEPWTSGFEQYF.

J is TRBJ2-1 and V is TRBV7-9; 8 bases match TRBD2. Germline V CDR1 and CDR2: SEHNR, FQNEAQ (reference sequence). V lost 2 bases, J lost 2 bases, and 5 bases stayed unmatched. The CDR3 is 16 residues long. CDR3 nucleotide sequence: TGTGCCAGCAGCTTATCACCAGCGGGGGCCTACAATGAGCAGTTCTTC. Translation gives CASSLSPAGAYNEQFF.

Note on this clone: No conserved phenylalanine or tryptophan is present at the end of the CDR3, so a read error is the likely explanation. The chain has TRBV11-2 and TRBJ1-6, with D uncertain. The CDR3 covers 12 residues. Germline-derived CDR1 and CDR2 are SGHAT and FQNNGV. The V and J ends lost 4 bases and 6 bases respectively, with 4 bases between them. CDR3 bases: TGTGCCAGCAGCTCTAGTAATTCACCCCTCCACCTT. Translated: CASSSSNSPLHL.

The chain combines TRBV21-1 with TRBJ1-5; the D call of TRBD1 is as the table states it, not checked on the DNA. TRBV21-1 is a documented pseudogene. The CDR3 extends over 19 amino acids. The chain's CDR3 is CASSKELPGNLTGNQPQHF. CDR3 nucleotide sequence: TGTGCCAGCAGCAAAGAATTGCCAGGGAATCTTACTGGCAATCAGCCCCAGCATTTT.

The chain recombines TRBV15 with TRBJ2-3; perhaps TRBD1 as D (6 bases). The CDR3 contains 15 residues. The V gene's germline CDR1 is LNHNV and CDR2 YYDKDF (reference sequence). The V end lost 5 bases, the J end lost 4 bases, and 16 bases lay between the germline ends. The CDR3, as DNA: TGTGCCACCAGCGGTACAGGGAGTAGGGCAGATACGCAGTATTTT. Residues: CATSGTGSRADTQYF.

This chain joins TRBV7-9 and TRBJ2-3, with D possibly being TRBD2 (6 bases). In germline, CDR1 is SEHNR, CDR2 FQNEAQ (reference sequence). The CDR3 runs 14 residues. Trimming cost V 3 bases and J 1 base, with 8 bases left between them. DNA for the CDR3: TGTGCCAGCAGCTTCTCGGGGGGCACAGATACGCAGTATTTT. Translation: CASSFSGGTDTQYF. The whole variable domain, remainder taken from reference TRBV7-9 and TRBJ2-3, is DTGVSQNPRHKITKRGQNVTFRCDPISEHNRLYWYRQTLGQGPEFLTYFQNEAQLEKSRLLSDRFSAERPKGSFSTLEIQRTEQGDSAMYLCASSFSGGTDTQYFGPGTRLTVL.

The V gene is TRBV9, the J gene TRBJ1-2; D might be TRBD1 (6 bases). Trimming removed 7 bases from V and 5 bases from J, with 15 bases in between. The CDR3 consists of 13 residues. Germline CDR1 is SGDLS and CDR2 is YYNGEE. CDR3 bases: TGTGCCAGCGCTGAAGGGGGGGCTTATGGCTACACCTTC. Translated: CASAEGGAYGYTF. The full variable domain, in which reference TRBV9 and TRBJ1-2 provide the parts outside the CDR3, is DSGVTQTPKHLITATGQRVTLRCSPRSGDLSVYWYQQSLDQGLQFLIQYYNGEERAKGNILERFSAQQFPDLHSELNLSSLELGDSALYFCASAEGGAYGYTFGSGTRLTVV.

This chain connects TRBV6-1 to TRBJ2-4; tentative D call: TRBD1 (5 bases). V was trimmed by 4 bases and J by 0 bases, leaving 16 bases between them. The V gene's germline CDR1 is MNHNS and CDR2 SASEGT. The CDR3 is 17 amino acids. Here the CDR3 reads CASSAETDLIAKNIQYF. The DNA for the CDR3 is TGTGCCAGCAGTGCCGAGACAGACCTAATAGCCAAAAACATTCAGTACTTC.

V gene TRBV7-2 combines with J gene TRBJ1-1; possible D gene TRBD1, 6 bases. Trimming removed 2 bases at V and 8 bases at J, with 18 bases between. The germline V gene encodes CDR1 SGHTA and CDR2 FQGNSA. This CDR3 spans 15 amino acids. The CDR3 sequence: CASSLTPGAAGEAFF. In DNA form, the CDR3 reads TGTGCCAGCAGCTTAACCCCAGGGGCAGCGGGAGAAGCTTTCTTT.

V is TRBV5-1 and J is TRBJ2-3; TRBD2 aligns across 9 bases. The CDR3 extends over 16 amino acids. Germline CDR1 and CDR2: SGHRS and YFSETQ. J gave up 5 bases and V 0 bases, and 7 bases lay outside the gene matches. The DNA of the CDR3 is TGCGCCAGCAGCTTGGGGGTAGCGGGAGCTGGAGATACGCAGTATTTT. Translated, it gives CASSLGVAGAGDTQYF. Using reference TRBV5-1 and TRBJ2-3 for the parts outside the CDR3, the full variable domain is KAGVTQTPRYLIKTRGQQVTLSCSPISGHRSVSWYQQTPGQGLQFLFEYFSETQRNKGNFPGRFSGRQFSNSRSEMNVSTLELGDSALYLCASSLGVAGAGDTQYFGPGTRLTVL.

The J gene is TRBJ2-3, the V gene TRBV7-2; 8 bases agree with TRBD1. The V segment lost 5 bases and the J segment 0 bases; nucleotides outside the gene matches: 13. The length of the CDR3 is 18 residues. Germline V lookup: CDR1 SGHTA, CDR2 FQGNSA. In DNA, the CDR3 is TGTGCCAGCAGCCCACACCAATGGGACAGGTCGAGCACAGATACGCAGTATTTT. It yields the protein CASSPHQWDRSSTDTQYF.

This chain's CDR3 is CASSLGHGGMNTGELFF. The CDR3 bases are TGTGCCAGCAGCTTAGGTCATGGAGGGATGAACACCGGGGAGCTGTTTTTT. The gene calls are TRBV7-6 and TRBJ2-2; TRBD2 is a possible D gene (6 bases). V was cut by 1 base and J by 1 base, with 13 bases left in between. CDR1 SGHVS and CDR2 FNYEAQ come from the germline V gene. This CDR3 has 17 amino acids.

In this sample, this clone turned up once. The chain uses TRBV9 and TRBJ2-5, with 9 nucleotides matching TRBD2. CDR3 length equals 16 residues. The trim removed 3 bases at V and 5 bases at J, leaving 11 bases unmatched. Germline assignment: CDR1 SGDLS and CDR2 YYNGEE. CDR3 DNA: TGTGCCAGCAGCGGCTCTCCGGGACTAGCTTCGGAGACCCAGTACTTC. Translating it yields CASSGSPGLASETQYF.

This chain connects TRBV4-3 to TRBJ1-4, with unresolved D. The CDR3 contains 15 residues. Trimming removed 3 bases from V and 1 base from J, with 9 bases in between. CDR1 LGHNA and CDR2 YSLEER come from the germline V gene. The CDR3 DNA reads as TGCGCCAGCAGCCAGGGCGATAAAACTAATGAAAAACTGTTTTTT. Translation: CASSQGDKTNEKLFF.

The V call is TRBV18, the J call TRBJ2-2; D gene uncertain. V lost 4 bases, J lost 4 bases, and 13 bases lay in between. From germline, CDR1 is KGHSH and CDR2 LQKENI. The CDR3 spans 15 residues. The CDR3 reads CASSLHHPGTGELFF. As DNA, the CDR3 is TGTGCCAGCTCACTACACCACCCGGGCACCGGGGAGCTGTTTTTT.

V usage is TRBV7-2 and J usage is TRBJ2-7, with 7 bases that match TRBD1. Germline V CDR1 and CDR2: SGHTA, FQGNSA. The CDR3 covers 14 residues. The ends lost 2 bases at V and 2 bases at J; junction bases unmatched: 3. The CDR3 here is CASSLFQGAYEQYF. The CDR3 bases are TGTGCCAGCAGCTTATTCCAGGGGGCCTACGAGCAGTACTTC. The full variable domain, its missing parts supplied by reference TRBV7-2 and TRBJ2-7, is GAGVSQSPSNKVTEKGKDVELRCDPISGHTALYWYRQSLGQGLEFLIYFQGNSAPDKSGLPSDRFSAERTGGSVSTLTIQRTQQEDSAVYLCASSLFQGAYEQYFGPGTRLTVT.

This clone has a single count. This chain links TRBV29-1 with TRBJ1-2; no clear D gene. From germline, CDR1 is SQVTM and CDR2 ANQGSEA. The CDR3 is 12 residues long. Trimming pared 0 bases from V and 7 bases from J, leaving 9 bases between. CDR3 nucleotide sequence: TGCAGCGTTGAAGAATGGGCCGGTGGCTACACCTTC. Encoded protein: CSVEEWAGGYTF.

The chain employs TRBV5-4 and TRBJ1-1; no clear D. The germline gives CDR1 SGHNT, CDR2 YYREEE (reference sequence). This CDR3 region has 15 residues. The V and J ends lost 4 bases and 3 bases respectively, with 16 bases between them. CDR3 in amino acids: CASSPGIGRDTEAFF. Written as DNA, the CDR3 is TGTGCCAGCAGCCCTGGAATAGGGAGAGACACTGAAGCTTTCTTT.

Regarding this clone: Other DNA sequences in this specimen translate into the identical CDR3. This chain links TRBV18 with TRBJ1-5; TRBD1 agrees at 9 bases. Germline values: CDR1 KGHSH, CDR2 LQKENI. The ends lost 3 bases at V and 4 bases at J; junction bases unmatched: 1. This CDR3 comprises 14 residues. CDR3 in DNA: TGTGCCAGCTCACCCGACAGGGGGAATCAGCCCCAGCATTTT. It translates to CASSPDRGNQPQHF.

The chain employs TRBV11-1 and TRBJ2-1, with 9 bases lining up with TRBD1. The germline CDR1 and CDR2 sequences are SGHAT and FQDESV (reference sequence). CDR3 length: 16 amino acids. V gave up 6 bases and J gave up 8 bases; unmatched junction bases: 14. The CDR3 loop reads CASRDPGQGMIDEQFF. DNA for the CDR3: TGTGCCAGCAGGGATCCGGGACAGGGTATGATCGATGAGCAGTTCTTC.

The chain combines TRBV11-3 with TRBJ1-1; D is possibly TRBD1 (5 bases). V lost 3 bases and J 7 bases, leaving 6 bases between the germline ends. The germline V gene encodes CDR1 SGHNT and CDR2 YENEEA. This CDR3 contains 11 residues. The CDR3 nucleotides are TGTGCCAGCAGCTTCAGGGATGAAGCTTTCTTT. This translates into CASSFRDEAFF. The full variable domain, its missing parts supplied by reference TRBV11-3 and TRBJ1-1, is EAGVVQSPRYKIIEKKQPVAFWCNPISGHNTLYWYLQNLGQGPELLIRYENEEAVDDSQLPKDRFSAERLKGVDSTLKIQPAELGDSAVYLCASSFRDEAFFGQGTRLTVV.